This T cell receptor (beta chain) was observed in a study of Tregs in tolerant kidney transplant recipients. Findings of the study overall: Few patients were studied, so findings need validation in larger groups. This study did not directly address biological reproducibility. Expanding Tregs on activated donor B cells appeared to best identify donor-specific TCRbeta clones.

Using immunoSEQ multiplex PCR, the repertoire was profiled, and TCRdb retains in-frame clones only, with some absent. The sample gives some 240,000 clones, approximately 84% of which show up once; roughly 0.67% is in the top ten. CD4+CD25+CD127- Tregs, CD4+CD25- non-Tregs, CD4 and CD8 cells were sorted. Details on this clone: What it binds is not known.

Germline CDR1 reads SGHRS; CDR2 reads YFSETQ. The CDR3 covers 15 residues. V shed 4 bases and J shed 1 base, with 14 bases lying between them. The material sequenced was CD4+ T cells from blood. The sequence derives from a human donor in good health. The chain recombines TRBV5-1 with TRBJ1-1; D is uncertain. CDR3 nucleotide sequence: TGCGCCAGCAGCGCCGACGGGGTGGAGAACACTGAAGCTTTCTTT. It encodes CASSADGVENTEAFF.